These 24 T cell receptor beta chains were all obtained from the same sample, sequenced in a study of immune evolution from preneoplasia to lung adenocarcinoma. The data were produced by immunoSEQ multiplex PCR, yet TCRdb's version contains in-frame clones alone and is incomplete. Of some 9,000 clones listed, 79% are singletons. The sequencing input was FFPE lung adenocarcinoma in situ tissue. These receptors were obtained from an older person with lung adenocarcinoma.

The chain couples TRBV14 to TRBJ1-1; unclear D gene. The V and J ends lost 4 bases and 1 base respectively, with 7 bases between them. Germline assignment: CDR1 SGHDN and CDR2 FVKESK. This CDR3 is built from 13 residues. The chain's CDR3 is CASSRVRNTEAFF. In nucleotides, the CDR3 is TGTGCCAGCAGCCGCGTGCGGAACACTGAAGCTTTCTTT.

The chain combines TRBV7-2 with TRBJ2-1; 9 nucleotides agree with TRBD2. The V and J ends lost 1 base and 6 bases, in that order; junction bases with no gene match: 1. CDR1 and CDR2 (germline): SGHTA, FQGNSA. The length of the CDR3 is 14 residues. The CDR3 is CASSLGLAANEQFF. The DNA for the CDR3 is TGTGCCAGCAGCTTAGGACTAGCGGCCAATGAGCAGTTCTTC. Using reference TRBV7-2 and TRBJ2-1 for the parts outside the CDR3, the full variable domain is GAGVSQSPSNKVTEKGKDVELRCDPISGHTALYWYRQSLGQGLEFLIYFQGNSAPDKSGLPSDRFSAERTGGSVSTLTIQRTQQEDSAVYLCASSLGLAANEQFFGPGTRLTVL.

CDR3 sequence (DNA): TGTGCCAGCAGTCCGACAGGGACCATGAACACTGAAGCTTTCTTT. This gives the protein CASSPTGTMNTEAFF. This chain joins TRBV6-5 and TRBJ1-1, with 7 bases identical to TRBD1. The germline CDR1 and CDR2 sequences are MNHEY and SVGAGI. CDR3 length: 15 amino acids. V trimming: 5 bases; J trimming: 0 bases; junction bases outside the gene matches: 6.

The chain uses TRBV2 and TRBJ1-2; 7 nucleotides agree with TRBD1. Germline CDR1 and CDR2: SNHLY and FYNNEI. V lost 4 bases to trimming and J lost 4 bases; unmatched junction nucleotides: 9. The CDR3 loop spans 15 amino acids. The CDR3 DNA reads TGTGCCAGCAGTGCCCTACTGACAGGGACCTATGGCTACACCTTC. It translates to CASSALLTGTYGYTF.

The genes are TRBV6-5 and TRBJ1-1; D unclear. CDR3 size: 13 residues. Deletions cut 5 bases from V and 0 bases from J, with 7 bases between. Germline V gene lookup returns CDR1 MNHEY and CDR2 SVGAGI. The CDR3 spells CASSIDVNTEAFF. As DNA, the CDR3 is TGTGCCAGCAGTATTGATGTGAACACTGAAGCTTTCTTT.

The chain carries TRBV2 and TRBJ2-7; 10 bases fit TRBD1. Germline CDR1 SNHLY, CDR2 FYNNEI. This CDR3 region has 14 residues. Trimming took 5 bases from V and 6 from J; bases not matched to a gene: 7. CDR3 nucleotide sequence: TGTGCCAGCAGTTATCCGGGACAGGGGCTCGAGCAGTACTTC. Amino acid sequence: CASSYPGQGLEQYF.

This sequence joins TRBV7-9 and TRBJ1-1; D is ambiguous. The CDR3 is made up of 11 amino acids. Germline V gene lookup returns CDR1 SEHNR and CDR2 FQNEAQ (reference sequence). Trimming removed 3 bases at V and 7 bases at J, with 6 bases between. Here the CDR3 DNA reads TGTGCCAGCAGCTTTTATGATGAAGCTTTCTTT. Its translation is CASSFYDEAFF.

The chain joins TRBV7-2 to TRBJ1-3; D is unresolved. This CDR3 contains 13 residues. The germline CDR1 and CDR2 sequences are SGHTA and FQGNSA. V lost 6 bases and J lost 8, with 14 bases in between. The CDR3 loop reads CASRKGSADTIYF. CDR3 coding DNA: TGTGCCAGCAGAAAGGGTTCAGCGGACACCATATATTTT.

This sequence joins TRBV6-1 and TRBJ2-2, with D maybe TRBD1 (6 bases). This CDR3 region has 14 residues. The germline V gene encodes CDR1 MNHNS and CDR2 SASEGT. Trimming took 8 bases from V and 1 from J, leaving 11 bases between them. The CDR3 protein is CASQQGRNTGELFF. The CDR3 nucleotides are TGTGCCAGCCAACAGGGTCGGAACACCGGGGAGCTGTTTTTT.

Regarding this clone: Compared with germline, one end of the junction differs, possibly owing to a read error. As DNA, the CDR3 is TGTGCCAGCAGCCCGCTACCGGGCTACGATGAGCAGTTCTTC. It translates to CASSPLPGYDEQFF. The chain employs TRBV5-8 and TRBJ2-1; unclear D gene. The length of the CDR3 is 14 residues. The germline CDR1 and CDR2 sequences are SGHTS and YDEGEE.

This clone occurred a few times. This rearrangement joins TRBV4-1 to TRBJ1-1; D not certain. V was pared by 4 bases and J by 4 bases, with 10 bases between. The CDR3 runs 13 residues. CDR1 and CDR2 (germline): MGHRA, YSYEKL. In nucleotides, the CDR3 is TGCGCCAGCAGCCCTTCTATCGGCACTGAAGCTTTCTTT. Protein sequence: CASSPSIGTEAFF.

The rearrangement uses TRBV13 and TRBJ1-1; maybe TRBD1 (6 bases). The CDR3 consists of 13 residues. The ends were cut back, 6 bases at V and 4 bases at J, with 12 bases in the middle. Germline CDR1 reads PRHDT; CDR2 reads FYEKMQ (reference sequence). The chain's CDR3 is CASREGGRTEAFF. The CDR3 DNA follows: TGTGCCAGCAGGGAGGGGGGTCGCACTGAAGCTTTCTTT.

The chain joins TRBV9 to TRBJ2-2; a possible D gene is TRBD2 (7 bases). Trimming took off 4 bases at V and 5 bases at J, with 18 bases between the two ends. The V gene's germline CDR1 is SGDLS and CDR2 YYNGEE. This CDR3 contains 16 residues. The CDR3 reads CASSPGRTAGTGELFF. In DNA, the CDR3 is TGTGCCAGCAGCCCCGGACGGACAGCGGGGACCGGGGAGCTGTTTTTT.

The chain links TRBV6-6 to TRBJ2-7; D call uncertain. Germline assignment: CDR1 MNHNY and CDR2 SVGAGI (reference sequence). The V gene lost 6 bases and the J gene lost 2 bases, with 5 bases spanning the gap. The CDR3 runs 11 residues. For the CDR3, the DNA is TGTGCCAGCAGGCAGACCTACGAGCAGTACTTC. Translated: CASRQTYEQYF.

This clone was detected only a few times. The chain has TRBV5-4 and TRBJ1-1; TRBD1 might be the D (6 bases). The germline V gene has CDR1 SGHNT and CDR2 YYREEE (reference sequence). Trimming shortened V by 5 bases and J by 1 base, and 15 bases separated the two germline ends. CDR3 size: 15 residues. DNA for the CDR3: TGTGCCAGCAGTCCGGGGGGCGCGGGGAACACTGAAGCTTTCTTT. Amino acids: CASSPGGAGNTEAFF.

The chain combines TRBV4-3 with TRBJ1-5; D might be TRBD1 (5 bases). V was pared by 3 bases and J by 7 bases, with 13 bases between. The CDR3 contains 14 residues. Germline V gene lookup returns CDR1 LGHNA and CDR2 YSLEER. The CDR3 nucleotides are TGCGCCAGCAGCCAGAACGGGGCGGGACAGCCCCAGCATTTT. This translates into CASSQNGAGQPQHF.

This clone was seen once. The chain is built from TRBV5-8 and TRBJ1-1, with 7 bases identical to TRBD1. V lost 4 bases to trimming and J lost 10 bases; unmatched junction nucleotides: 16. Germline CDR1 is SGHTS and CDR2 is YDEGEE. The CDR3 consists of 15 residues. CDR3 in DNA: TGTGCCAGCAGCCAGCACAGGGGCGGCCCTGGGTTAGCTTTCTTT. It translates to CASSQHRGGPGLAFF. Filled out from reference TRBV5-8 and TRBJ1-1, the complete variable domain reads EAGVTQSPTHLIKTRGQQATLRCSPISGHTSVYWYQQALGLGLQFLLWYDEGEERNRGNFPPRFSGRQFPNYSSELNVNALELEDSALYLCASSQHRGGPGLAFFGQGTRLTVV.

The chain carries TRBV11-2 and TRBJ2-3; TRBD2 matches at 14 bases. The CDR3 consists of 15 residues. Germline V gene lookup returns CDR1 SGHAT and CDR2 FQNNGV. The junction had 3 bases not matched to a gene; V was cut back by 5 bases and J by 5 bases. CDR3 residues: CASSPGLAGEDTQYF. CDR3 DNA: TGTGCCAGCAGCCCGGGACTAGCGGGGGAAGATACGCAGTATTTT.

In its sample, this clone was seen a few times. The chain uses TRBV10-3 and TRBJ1-1; TRBD1 aligns across 8 bases. Germline assignment: CDR1 ENHRY and CDR2 SYGVKD. The CDR3 contains 15 residues. After removal of 7 bases from V and 0 bases from J, the junction contained 7 bases not matched to a gene. The CDR3 DNA reads as TGTGCCATCACCCGACAGGGGCCTATGAACACTGAAGCTTTCTTT. It specifies CAITRQGPMNTEAFF.

The J gene is TRBJ1-2, the V gene TRBV7-9; D gene ambiguous. V shed 5 bases and J shed 1 base, with 14 bases lying between them. There are 15 residues in the CDR3. The germline V gene encodes CDR1 SEHNR and CDR2 FQNEAQ (reference sequence). The CDR3 loop reads CASSPQTRFNYGYTF. Here the CDR3 DNA reads TGTGCCAGCAGCCCCCAGACAAGATTTAACTATGGCTACACCTTC.

There are a few counts of this clone. This chain joins TRBV29-1 and TRBJ1-1; TRBD1 agrees at 7 bases. This CDR3 is 13 amino acids long. In germline, CDR1 is SQVTM, CDR2 ANQGSEA. The V gene end was trimmed by 7 bases and the J gene end by 0 bases; junction bases not matched to a gene: 5. DNA for the CDR3: TGCAGCGGCGGGACAGCCATGAACACTGAAGCTTTCTTT. It encodes CSGGTAMNTEAFF.

CDR3 DNA: TGTGCCAGCAGCTCATTCAGCTCTGGCTACACCTTC. This gives the protein CASSSFSSGYTF. The chain carries TRBV7-9 and TRBJ1-2; D is undetermined. The germline V and J ends were trimmed by 4 bases and 7 bases, with 10 bases remaining between them. Germline loops: CDR1 SEHNR, CDR2 FQNEAQ (reference sequence). The CDR3 consists of 12 residues.

The V call is TRBV27, the J call TRBJ2-3, with D uncertain. V shed 5 bases and J shed 0 bases, with 6 bases lying between them. This CDR3 spans 13 amino acids. Germline V gives CDR1 MNHEY, CDR2 SMNVEV (reference sequence). CDR3 coding DNA: TGTGCCAGCAGTCTGGTTAGCACAGATACGCAGTATTTT. Translation: CASSLVSTDTQYF.

The chain employs TRBV28 and TRBJ2-1; 8 nucleotides match TRBD2. The CDR3 sequence is 18 residues long. Trimming removed 3 bases from V and 4 bases from J; junction bases left unmatched: 14. Germline loops: CDR1 MDHEN, CDR2 SYDVKM. The chain's CDR3 is CASSFPRLGAGDYNEQFF. In DNA, the CDR3 is TGTGCCAGCAGTTTCCCCCGGTTAGGAGCGGGGGATTACAATGAGCAGTTCTTC.